This passage covers 20 T cell receptor beta chains from one sample sequenced in a study of T cell responses to AZD1222 COVID-19 vaccine. Sequencing used immunoSEQ multiplex PCR; TCRdb keeps in-frame clones, though not all of them. The data contain about 90,000 clones, around nine tenths of them seen just once; the ten biggest clones take up 5.2%. The sequencing here drew on peripheral blood, taken on day 0 of MenACWY control vaccination. The receptors shown here come from an adult in good health.

On this clone: This CDR3 is also generated by other DNA sequences in the sample. The chain is built from TRBV5-4 and TRBJ1-1; possible D gene TRBD1, 6 bases. V shed 0 bases and J shed 0 bases, with 9 bases lying between them. Germline CDR1 SGHNT, CDR2 YYREEE (reference sequence). The CDR3 is 15 residues long. CDR3 protein: CASSLGGQMNTEAFF. The CDR3 DNA reads as TGTGCCAGCAGCTTGGGAGGACAGATGAACACTGAAGCTTTCTTT.

In its sample, this clone was seen once. The J gene is TRBJ2-1, the V gene TRBV6-5; D is perhaps TRBD2 (5 bases). The CDR3 extends over 15 amino acids. The V end was cut by 6 bases, the J end by 2 bases, with 14 bases between. The germline CDR1 and CDR2 sequences are MNHEY and SVGAGI. The CDR3 loop is CASRTDWSAYNEQFF. CDR3 bases: TGTGCCAGCAGAACGGACTGGAGCGCCTACAATGAGCAGTTCTTC.

In DNA, the CDR3 is TGTGCCAGCAGCACCAGGGCCATAGGGGGCGAGAGGGACGAGCAGTACTTC. Amino acids: CASSTRAIGGERDEQYF. The chain combines TRBV7-9 with TRBJ2-7, with TRBD1 identical over 7 bases. Germline V gene data show CDR1 as SEHNR and CDR2 as FQNEAQ (reference sequence). Trimming took 5 bases from V and 5 from J; bases not matched to a gene: 18. The CDR3 has 17 amino acids.

This clone occurred a few times. The chain uses TRBV28 and TRBJ1-5; D possibly corresponds to TRBD1 (6 bases). The V and J ends lost 6 bases and 8 bases respectively, with 11 bases between them. Germline V gene sequence: CDR1 MDHEN, CDR2 SYDVKM. This CDR3 spans 12 amino acids. The CDR3 spells CASSLAGEPQHF. The CDR3 nucleotides read TGTGCCAGCAGCCTCGCAGGGGAGCCCCAGCATTTT.

The chain couples TRBV6-2 or TRBV6-3 to TRBJ1-2; D is unclear. CDR1 and CDR2 (germline): MNHEY, SVGEGT. V lost 2 bases, J lost 5 bases, and 12 bases lay in between. This CDR3 is built from 14 residues. CDR3 in amino acids: CASSYGSLKYGYTF. For the CDR3, the DNA is TGTGCCAGCAGTTACGGGAGTCTCAAGTATGGCTACACCTTC.

This chain joins TRBV6-1 and TRBJ2-2; tentative D call: TRBD1 (5 bases). CDR1 is MNHNS and CDR2 is SASEGT in the germline V gene. This CDR3 is 17 amino acids long. Deletions cut 0 bases from V and 3 bases from J, with 14 bases between. The CDR3 DNA sequence: TGTGCCAGCAGTGAAGCGCATTTGACAGAATACACCGGGGAGCTGTTTTTT. Amino acid sequence: CASSEAHLTEYTGELFF.

This clone was seen repeatedly, ten times or more. This rearrangement joins TRBV3-1 (or the pseudogene TRBV3-2) to TRBJ1-6, with D hard to call. The V end lost 1 base, the J end lost 0 bases, and 13 bases lay between the germline ends. CDR3 size: 18 residues. The germline V gene has CDR1 LGHDT and CDR2 YNNKEL (reference sequence). The CDR3 loop is CASSQGVAFSSYNSPLHF. CDR3 bases: TGTGCCAGCAGCCAAGGAGTCGCATTTAGCTCCTATAATTCACCCCTCCACTTT.

The table lists this clone with a count of one. One end of the junction varies from germline; a read error may be responsible. The genes are TRBV7-7 and TRBJ2-1, with D hard to call. The CDR3 contains 13 residues. Germline values: CDR1 SSHAT, CDR2 FNYEAQ (reference sequence). The CDR3 is CASSLASFNEQFF. As DNA, the CDR3 is TGTGCTAGCAGCTTAGCCAGCTTCAATGAGCAGTTCTTC.

The chain carries TRBV10-2 and TRBJ1-3, with 7 bases identical to TRBD1. This CDR3 is 14 amino acids long. Germline V gene lookup returns CDR1 WSHSY and CDR2 SAAADI. Trimming took 6 bases from V and 0 from J; bases not matched to a gene: 2. The DNA for the CDR3 is TGCGCCAGCAGCAGGGGGAGCTCTGGAAACACCATATATTTT. It codes for CASSRGSSGNTIYF.

The CDR3 bases are TGTGCCAGCAGTTTAGGGGGGCGCACTGAAGCTTTCTTT. Translated: CASSLGGRTEAFF. The chain carries TRBV12-3 or TRBV12-4 and TRBJ1-1, with D perhaps matching TRBD1 (6 bases). The CDR3 runs to 13 residues. Trimming pared 1 base from V and 4 bases from J, leaving 7 bases between.

In DNA form, the CDR3 reads TGTGCCAGCAGCGCGACTAGCGGGAGTGTAGAGACCCAGTACTTC. It specifies CASSATSGSVETQYF. The chain carries TRBV7-3 and TRBJ2-5, with 12 nucleotides matching TRBD2. The CDR3 spans 15 residues. V shed 5 bases and J 4 bases; nucleotides not matched to a gene: 5. Germline V gene data show CDR1 as SGHTA and CDR2 as FQGTGA.

CDR3 residues: CASSHRPGQTDEQYF. Here the CDR3 DNA reads TGCGCCAGCAGTCATCGACCGGGACAAACGGACGAGCAGTACTTC. This chain uses TRBV23-1 with TRBJ2-7, with a weak D call TRBD1 (6 bases). TRBV23-1 is an ORF; its function is uncertain. The CDR3 is 15 amino acids. Trimming pared 3 bases from V and 5 bases from J, leaving 17 bases between.

This clone was detected only once. V and J are TRBV24-1 and TRBJ2-1; D possibly corresponds to TRBD2 (5 bases). V lost 7 bases to trimming and J lost 3 bases, with 9 bases between them. Germline CDR1 and CDR2: KGHDR and SFDVKD. This CDR3 has 13 residues. The CDR3 nucleotides are TGTGCCACCAGCGGGATTAGCTACAATGAGCAGTTCTTC. Amino acids: CATSGISYNEQFF.

The CDR3 nucleotides read TGTGCCAGCAGAGGACTAGCGGGGGGCCTGGCGACAGATACGCAGTATTTT. Translating gives CASRGLAGGLATDTQYF. V and J are TRBV2 and TRBJ2-3; 14 bases are shared with TRBD2. Germline values: CDR1 SNHLY, CDR2 FYNNEI. This CDR3 region has 17 residues. With 6 bases clipped from V and 3 bases from J, the junction kept 8 bases outside the gene matches.

The sample holds a few counts of this clone. J is TRBJ2-7 and V is TRBV6-1; 8 bases are a match to TRBD1. The germline V gene encodes CDR1 MNHNS and CDR2 SASEGT. The CDR3 covers 14 residues. V was pared by 3 bases and J by 4 bases, with 5 bases of the junction left unmatched. The CDR3 sequence: CASSETGERYEQYF. Written as DNA, the CDR3 is TGTGCCAGCAGTGAGACAGGGGAGCGATACGAGCAGTACTTC.

The chain recombines TRBV4-1 with TRBJ1-2, with D maybe TRBD1 (5 bases). The CDR3 runs 15 residues. Trimming took off 0 bases at V and 3 bases at J, with 11 bases between the two ends. Germline CDR1 MGHRA, CDR2 YSYEKL. As DNA, the CDR3 is TGCGCCAGCAGCCAAGATGAGGGGTCCCACTATGGCTACACCTTC. This sequence encodes CASSQDEGSHYGYTF.

With regard to this clone: The junction and the germline gene differ at one end; a read error may be behind it. The rearrangement joins TRBV29-1 to TRBJ1-5; D is uncertain. Per germline, CDR1 SQVTM and CDR2 ANQGSEA. The CDR3 has 14 amino acids. In DNA, the CDR3 is TGCAGCGTTCAAGACGGGTATAGCAATCAGCCCCAGCATTTT. Translated: CSVQDGYSNQPQHF.

The rearrangement uses TRBV5-8 and TRBJ2-7; weak D call: TRBD2 (6 bases). The V end was cut by 4 bases, the J end by 3 bases, with 14 bases between. CDR1 is SGHTS, CDR2 YDEGEE, per germline. This CDR3 contains 14 residues. The CDR3 sequence: CASSRGLAGYEQYF. CDR3 DNA: TGTGCCAGCAGCCGGGGACTTGCTGGCTACGAGCAGTACTTC.

The chain has TRBV25-1 and TRBJ1-6; 10 positions agree with TRBD1. From germline, CDR1 is MGHDK and CDR2 SYGVNS. The J segment lost 7 bases and the V segment lost 6 bases, leaving 3 bases of the junction unmatched. CDR3 length equals 14 residues. CDR3 loop: CASRGTGENSPLHF. CDR3 coding DNA: TGTGCCAGCAGGGGGACAGGGGAAAATTCACCCCTCCACTTT.

The V gene is TRBV19, the J gene TRBJ2-7; D ambiguous. There are 11 residues in the CDR3. V was shortened by 4 bases and J by 4 bases, with 5 bases between the two germline ends. The germline gives CDR1 LNHDA, CDR2 SQIVND (reference sequence). The CDR3 sequence: CASSTGYEQYF. CDR3 DNA: TGTGCCAGTAGTACAGGTTACGAGCAGTACTTC.